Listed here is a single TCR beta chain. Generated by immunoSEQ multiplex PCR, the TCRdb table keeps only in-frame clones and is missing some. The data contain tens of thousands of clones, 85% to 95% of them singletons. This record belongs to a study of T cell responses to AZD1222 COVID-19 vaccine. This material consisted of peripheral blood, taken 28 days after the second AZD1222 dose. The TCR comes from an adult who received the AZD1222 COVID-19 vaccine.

The CDR3 loop is CASTYGGGNSYEQYF. The DNA for the CDR3 is TGTGCCAGCACCTACGGGGGGGGGAATTCCTACGAGCAGTACTTC. The chain carries TRBV7-2 and TRBJ2-7; 8 bases map to TRBD2. Germline V gene data show CDR1 as SGHTA and CDR2 as FQGNSA. The CDR3 is 15 residues long. The V and J ends lost 7 bases and 1 base, in that order; junction bases with no gene match: 9. Full variable domain (rest looked up from reference TRBV7-2 and TRBJ2-7): GAGVSQSPSNKVTEKGKDVELRCDPISGHTALYWYRQSLGQGLEFLIYFQGNSAPDKSGLPSDRFSAERTGGSVSTLTIQRTQQEDSAVYLCASTYGGGNSYEQYFGPGTRLTVT.